These T cell receptor beta chains were read from a single sample in a study of CD8+CD57+ T cells in acquired aplastic anemia. Via MiXCR, TCRdb re-called the reads, giving one row per CDR3 protein. The sample consists of roughly 300,000 distinct CDR3 sequences, around 60% of them appearing once. Sequenced material: sorted CD4+, CD8+, or CD8+CD57+ T cells (not recorded which) from PBMCs. Receptors were obtained from a human donor with severe aplastic anemia or a healthy control (not recorded which). Both conserved end residues are part of each CDR3.

V: TRBV24-1; J: TRBJ2-5; CDR3: CATSDFMKTQYF
V: TRBV27; J: TRBJ1-2; CDR3: CASKATGRNYGYTF
V: TRBV4-1; J: TRBJ1-3; CDR3: CASSQVGVQGIAGNTIYF
V: TRBV9; J: TRBJ2-5; CDR3: CASSPPRYF
V: TRBV10-1; J: TRBJ2-2; CDR3: CASKGQGRHTGELFF
V: TRBV7-3; J: TRBJ2-2; CDR3: CASSVISGGGGELFF
V: TRBV10-1; J: TRBJ2-7; CDR3: CASTEARDKAYEQYF
V: TRBV6-5; J: TRBJ1-5; CDR3: CASSSHGWDRPNLYQPQHF
V: TRBV10-3; J: TRBJ1-5; CDR3: CAISEPGQGGNQPQHF
V: TRBV5-1; J: TRBJ1-1; CDR3: CASGRGRANTEAFF
V: TRBV25-1; J: TRBJ2-1; CDR3: CASTRGEGYNEQFF
V: TRBV15; J: TRBJ1-1; CDR3: CATSRGGSTEALF
V: TRBV6-1; J: TRBJ1-2; CDR3: CASSLWGEYGYTF
V: TRBV11-2; J: TRBJ2-2; CDR3: CASSLAQSNTGELFF
V: TRBV19; J: TRBJ2-3; CDR3: CASSKGRVLSGTDTQYF
V: TRBV7-9; J: TRBJ1-6; CDR3: CASSSRTGDNSPLHF
V: TRBV6-5; J: TRBJ2-5; CDR3: CASSLTRLATQETQYF
V: TRBV19; J: TRBJ1-2; CDR3: CASSMGDLGQGNYGCTF
V: TRBV25-1; J: TRBJ1-2; CDR3: CASSEWGQDYGYTF
V: TRBV5-1; J: TRBJ1-5; CDR3: CASSLDPRGGEQPQHF
V: TRBV9; J: TRBJ2-7; CDR3: CASSPAATGLYEQYF
V: TRBV5-1; J: TRBJ2-4; CDR3: CAANVGGAKNIQYF
V: TRBV9; J: TRBJ2-2; CDR3: CASSVGRVGELFF
V: TRBV7-9; J: TRBJ1-3; CDR3: CASSLSSIYF
V: TRBV5-1; J: TRBJ2-3; CDR3: CASSFSPLSTDTQYF
V: TRBV7-2; J: TRBJ2-5; CDR3: CASSFRGDGETQYF
V: TRBV7-2; J: TRBJ2-3; CDR3: CASSLVPNSDTQYF
V: TRBV2; J: TRBJ2-7; CDR3: CASIQGTYEQYF
V: TRBV7-6; J: TRBJ2-3; CDR3: CASAVGLAGVSDTQYF
V: TRBV14; J: TRBJ2-7; CDR3: CASSQEGPGGYEQYF
V: TRBV24-1; J: TRBJ2-3; CDR3: CATSEGRASSDTQYF
V: TRBV19; J: TRBJ2-7; CDR3: CASSTAGRSYEQYF
V: TRBV7-9; J: TRBJ2-3; CDR3: CASSLGDRGGTDTQYF
V: TRBV19; J: TRBJ1-2; CDR3: CASKEGGWDYGYTF
V: TRBV11-2; J: TRBJ1-2; CDR3: CASSLGVKSYTF
V: TRBV25-1; J: TRBJ1-2; CDR3: CASSYTGTGPNGYTF
V: TRBV29-1; J: TRBJ2-2; CDR3: CSVGGLRSGELFF
V: TRBV25-1; J: TRBJ1-3; CDR3: CASLTGSGNTIYF
V: TRBV12-3/TRBV12-4; J: TRBJ2-4; CDR3: CASSPGGTLAKNIQYF
V: TRBV11-2; J: TRBJ1-1; CDR3: CASSSPSWDTEAFF
V: TRBV2; J: TRBJ1-4; CDR3: CASQTGPYEKLFF
V: TRBV7-6; J: TRBJ2-7; CDR3: CASSLALGQGSYEQYF
V: TRBV20-1; J: TRBJ2-2; CDR3: CSASPSSTGELFF
V: TRBV20-1; J: TRBJ2-3; CDR3: CSAHASGRDTQYF